The 21 T cell receptor beta chains below all came from one sample that was sequenced in a study of metastatic and nonmetastatic thyroid tumors. TCRdb re-clonotyped the PCR reads through MiXCR. Counted here are about 16,000 clones, approximately 30% occurring once; the ten biggest clones make up 8% to 11%. Among the patients, none had received any treatment before thyroid surgery. Material for sequencing was blood. These receptors were collected from a female donor with papillary thyroid cancer or a benign thyroid nodule (not recorded which). Some clones in this sample may be carry-over from other donors' samples.

This clone was observed many times. The same CDR3 also results from other DNA sequences found in this sample. This chain connects TRBV7-3 to TRBJ2-2, with TRBD2 identical over 10 bases. Germline lookup yields CDR1 SGHTA and CDR2 FQGTGA. Losses at the gene ends were 5 bases for V and 2 bases for J; bases not matched to a gene: 2. The CDR3 loop spans 15 amino acids. The CDR3, as DNA: TGTGCCAGCAGCCCTAGCGGGGGAAACACCGGGGAGCTGTTTTTT. It is translated as CASSPSGGNTGELFF. Variable domain in full (rest from reference TRBV7-3 and TRBJ2-2): GAGVSQTPSNKVTEKGKYVELRCDPISGHTALYWYRQSLGQGPEFLIYFQGTGAADDSGLPNDRFFAVRPEGSVSTLKIQRTERGDSAVYLCASSPSGGNTGELFFGEGSRLTVL.

This clone was picked up one time. The V call is TRBV20-1, the J call TRBJ2-7; TRBD2 matches 10 bases. The CDR3 has 15 residues. Per germline, CDR1 DFQATT and CDR2 SNEGSKA (reference sequence). V shed 0 bases and J 5 bases; nucleotides not matched to a gene: 7. The CDR3 sequence: CSARDPSGRANEQYF. The CDR3 coding sequence is TGCAGTGCTAGAGATCCCAGCGGGAGGGCCAACGAGCAGTACTTC.

Within the sample, this clone is medium-sized. V is TRBV20-1 and J is TRBJ1-5; D is possibly TRBD1 (6 bases). Germline V gene sequence: CDR1 DFQATT, CDR2 SNEGSKA (reference sequence). The CDR3 loop spans 14 amino acids. Trimming took off 4 bases at V and 1 base at J, with 11 bases between the two ends. The CDR3 region is CSAKEGESNQPQHF. The DNA of the CDR3 is TGCAGTGCTAAAGAGGGGGAGAGCAATCAGCCCCAGCATTTT.

This clone was seen ten or more times. This chain connects TRBV18 to TRBJ1-1, with D perhaps TRBD1 (5 bases). The CDR3 covers 17 residues. Germline V gives CDR1 KGHSH, CDR2 LQKENI. The V end was cut by 0 bases, the J end by 0 bases, with 14 bases between. The CDR3 loop reads CASSPPDWDGLNTEAFF. The CDR3, as DNA: TGTGCCAGCTCACCACCCGATTGGGACGGTTTGAACACTGAAGCTTTCTTT.

Sample share makes this clone medium-sized (0.01 to 0.1%). V usage is TRBV6-1 and J usage is TRBJ2-5, with D unresolved. The V gene's germline CDR1 is MNHNS and CDR2 SASEGT. The V end lost 4 bases, the J end lost 5 bases, and 5 bases lay between the germline ends. This CDR3 is 11 amino acids long. The CDR3 protein is CASSVYETQYF. The CDR3 DNA reads as TGTGCCAGCAGTGTTTATGAGACCCAGTACTTC.

This chain links TRBV30 with TRBJ2-7, with D uncertain. The CDR3 covers 14 residues. Germline V gives CDR1 GTSNPN, CDR2 SVGIG (reference sequence). Trimming cost V 0 bases and J 1 base, with 10 bases left between them. The CDR3 sequence is CAWSVKAVSYEQYF. In DNA form, the CDR3 reads TGTGCCTGGAGTGTTAAGGCAGTATCCTACGAGCAGTACTTC.

The V call is TRBV28, the J call TRBJ2-7; D tentatively reads TRBD1 or TRBD2 (6 bases each). In germline, CDR1 is MDHEN, CDR2 SYDVKM. CDR3 length: 14 amino acids. V was clipped by 3 bases and J by 3 bases, with 12 bases between them. CDR3 DNA sequence: TGTGCCAGCAGTTTGCTAAGGGGGGTCTACGAGCAGTACTTC. This encodes CASSLLRGVYEQYF.

This clone showed up many times. At one of its ends the junction is not consistent with the germline gene, which may arise from a read error. The sample holds other DNA sequences that translate to the same CDR3. The chain is built from TRBV12-3 or TRBV12-4 and TRBJ2-5, with D perhaps given as TRBD1 or TRBD2 (6 bases each). This CDR3 is 13 amino acids long. CDR3 amino acids: CASKGGSGETQYF. DNA for the CDR3: TGCGCCAGCAAAGGGGGGTCGGGAGAGACCCAGTACTTC.

By proportion, this clone is medium-sized. The CDR3 DNA is TGCGCCAGCAGCCCGGGGGGGACAGATAATTCACCCCTCCACTTT. Residues: CASSPGGTDNSPLHF. The chain links TRBV5-1 to TRBJ1-6, with 7 bases matching TRBD1. From germline, CDR1 is SGHRS and CDR2 YFSETQ. The CDR3 spans 15 residues. J lost 5 bases, V lost 4 bases, and 6 bases had no gene match.

This clone has at least ten counts. This chain links TRBV20-1 with TRBJ2-4; D might be TRBD1 (6 bases). This CDR3 spans 13 amino acids. Germline V gene data show CDR1 as DFQATT and CDR2 as SNEGSKA (reference sequence). V was clipped by 6 bases and J by 7 bases, with 16 bases between them. The DNA of the CDR3 is TGCAGTGCGCCGACAGGTGAAGTTAACATTCAGTACTTC. Its translation: CSAPTGEVNIQYF.

This clone has only a few counts. CDR3 DNA: TGTGCCAGCAGGATGACAGGTTGGGACACTGAAGCTTTCTTT. It codes for CASRMTGWDTEAFF. The chain employs TRBV6-1 and TRBJ1-1; tentative D call: TRBD1 (6 bases). V lost 6 bases and J lost 3, with 14 bases in between. Germline V gene sequence: CDR1 MNHNS, CDR2 SASEGT. This CDR3 spans 14 amino acids.

This chain uses TRBV11-2 with TRBJ2-7, with 9 nucleotides matching TRBD1. J was trimmed by 7 bases and V by 5 bases; bases with no gene match: 6. The CDR3 is 13 amino acids. Germline V gene sequence: CDR1 SGHAT, CDR2 FQNNGV. DNA of the CDR3: TGTGCCAGCAGCCAAGGGACAGGGCAGGAGCAGTACTTC. It codes for CASSQGTGQEQYF.

This clone came up many times. The rearrangement uses TRBV7-6 and TRBJ2-5; 7 positions match TRBD1. Unmatched junction bases numbered 12, after V lost 1 base and J lost 10 bases. Germline V gene data show CDR1 as SGHVS and CDR2 as FNYEAQ. The CDR3 loop spans 15 amino acids. The CDR3 spells CASSLVTGPLGDQYF. The CDR3 DNA is TGTGCCAGCAGCTTAGTGACAGGGCCCCTCGGGGACCAGTACTTC.

This clone turned up a few times. This clone may be a read error of a much larger clone one base away. The sample carries other DNA sequences with the same CDR3. The chain joins TRBV10-3 to TRBJ2-5, with a possible D match to TRBD1 (6 bases). V gave up 0 bases and J gave up 11 bases, with 19 bases separating them. There are 15 residues in the CDR3. CDR1 ENHRY and CDR2 SYGVKD come from the germline V gene. The CDR3 region has the DNA TGTGCCATCAGTGAGTCGGATTTAAGGGTGGGGACACAGTACTTC. Translated: CAISESDLRVGTQYF.

The genes are TRBV28 and TRBJ2-7, with a possible D match to TRBD1 (5 bases). There are 13 residues in the CDR3. With 6 bases removed from V and 2 bases from J, the gap between germline ends came to 11 bases. CDR1 and CDR2 from the germline V gene are MDHEN and SYDVKM. For the CDR3, the DNA is TGTGCCAGCAGCCTAGACAGAGCCTACGAGCAGTACTTC. It yields the protein CASSLDRAYEQYF.

This clone was seen ten or more times. The J gene is TRBJ1-1, the V gene TRBV7-6; D not resolved. The germline gives CDR1 SGHVS, CDR2 FNYEAQ. Trimming stripped 3 bases from V and 1 base from J, with 6 bases between. The CDR3 sequence is 13 residues long. The CDR3 DNA reads TGTGCCAGCAGCTTGGCAGCGAACACTGAAGCTTTCTTT. Translated, it gives CASSLAANTEAFF.

Note on this clone: A junction boundary mismatches the germline segment, possibly from a read error. The rearrangement joins TRBV27 to TRBJ1-2, with D perhaps TRBD1 (6 bases). This CDR3 is built from 14 residues. The germline V gene encodes CDR1 MNHEY and CDR2 SMNVEV (reference sequence). The CDR3 DNA reads TGCGCCAGCAGTTTGACAGGAATTAACTATGGCTACACCTTC. Translated: CASSLTGINYGYTF.

This clone is medium-sized (0.01 to 0.1%) within its sample. CDR3 DNA: TGTGCCAGCAGTTACTCGAGTAGTAGGGTCGAAGCTTTCTTT. Translated: CASSYSSSRVEAFF. The chain joins TRBV6-6 to TRBJ1-1; D uncertain. Trimming pared 0 bases from V and 8 bases from J, leaving 13 bases between. The germline V gene encodes CDR1 MNHNY and CDR2 SVGAGI (reference sequence). CDR3 length: 14 residues.

V usage is TRBV20-1 and J usage is TRBJ1-1; D might be TRBD1 (5 bases). The CDR3 contains 12 residues. Trimming removed 0 bases at V and 6 bases at J, with 8 bases between. Looked up from germline, CDR1 is DFQATT and CDR2 is SNEGSKA (reference sequence). In DNA form, the CDR3 reads TGCAGTGCTAGAGATAGGGGTTCTGAAGCTTTCTTT. This translates into CSARDRGSEAFF.

The sample holds a few counts of this clone. This chain links TRBV7-9 with TRBJ2-7; D might be TRBD2 (6 bases). In germline, CDR1 is SEHNR, CDR2 FQNEAQ (reference sequence). V lost 5 bases and J lost 7, with 9 bases in between. This CDR3 is built from 11 residues. CDR3 DNA: TGTGCCAGCAGCGTGGCGGGGGAGCAGTACTTC. Translated: CASSVAGEQYF.

This chain joins TRBV5-1 and TRBJ2-2; 7 bases match TRBD2. This CDR3 spans 16 amino acids. V shed 4 bases and J 1 base; nucleotides not matched to a gene: 7. Per the germline V gene, CDR1 is SGHRS and CDR2 is YFSETQ. The CDR3 region has the DNA TGCGCCAGCAGCCCGTATGCTAGCGGGAACACCGGGGAGCTGTTTTTT. Translated, it gives CASSPYASGNTGELFF.